The 21 T cell receptor beta chains below were found in one sample sequenced in a study of cytomegalovirus exposure and HLA in healthy donors listed by TCRdb under 2017. Library construction relied on the immunoSEQ multiplex PCR assay. For the multiplex PCR, a mixture combining 60 forward primers for TCR Vbeta segments and 13 reverse primers for TCR Jbeta segments was used. This immuneACCESS table, as held by TCRdb, lists in-frame sequences with V and J called but not all clones. Of the missing ones, under half trace to an unresolved V gene in checked studies; the others have no known cause. A total of 90,000 to 95,000 clones appear in this sample, over 75% of them only once. 4.4% of the sample comes from the top ten. The material sequenced was PBMCs. The receptors shown here come from a male donor in good health and CMV-seropositive.

The V and J genes are TRBV9 and TRBJ2-3, with 7 bases lining up with TRBD2. The CDR3 is 16 residues long. Germline V lookup: CDR1 SGDLS, CDR2 YYNGEE. The V gene end was trimmed by 0 bases and the J gene end by 3 bases; junction bases not matched to a gene: 7. CDR3 sequence reads: CASSVGLAEWTDTQYF. CDR3 nucleotide sequence: TGTGCCAGCAGCGTAGGTCTAGCGGAATGGACAGATACGCAGTATTTT.

This chain joins TRBV7-9 and TRBJ2-5, with D perhaps TRBD2 (5 bases). CDR1 and CDR2 (germline): SEHNR, FQNEAQ (reference sequence). This CDR3 has 18 amino acids. Trimming took off 5 bases at V and 1 base at J, with 23 bases between the two ends. CDR3 sequence (DNA): TGTGCCAGCAGCCTAGAGTCGGGGTTCCTGGGTCCCCAAGAGACCCAGTACTTC. It is translated as CASSLESGFLGPQETQYF.

The gene calls are TRBV5-1 and TRBJ2-7; D possibly corresponds to TRBD2 (6 bases). Germline lookup yields CDR1 SGHRS and CDR2 YFSETQ. Trimming took 0 bases from V and 2 from J, leaving 9 bases between them. The CDR3 totals 14 residues. The CDR3 DNA follows: TGCGCCAGCAGCTTGGGGGGACTCCCCTACGAGCAGTACTTC. Amino acid sequence: CASSLGGLPYEQYF. Full variable domain (missing parts from reference TRBV5-1 and TRBJ2-7): KAGVTQTPRYLIKTRGQQVTLSCSPISGHRSVSWYQQTPGQGLQFLFEYFSETQRNKGNFPGRFSGRQFSNSRSEMNVSTLELGDSALYLCASSLGGLPYEQYFGPGTRLTVT.

J is TRBJ2-7 and V is TRBV28; 7 bases are a match to TRBD1. Germline V gene sequence: CDR1 MDHEN, CDR2 SYDVKM. Unmatched junction bases numbered 8, after V lost 7 bases and J lost 2 bases. The CDR3 loop spans 14 amino acids. The CDR3 loop reads CASTLTGSAYEQYF. CDR3 sequence (DNA): TGTGCCAGCACCTTGACAGGGAGTGCCTACGAGCAGTACTTC. Based on the CDR3 plus reference TRBV28 and TRBJ2-7, the full variable domain is DVKVTQSSRYLVKRTGEKVFLECVQDMDHENMFWYRQDPGLGLRLIYFSYDVKMKEKGDIPEGYSVSREKKERFSLILESASTNQTSMYLCASTLTGSAYEQYFGPGTRLTVT.

The chain joins TRBV5-8 to TRBJ1-5; no reliable D call. Germline CDR1 reads SGHTS; CDR2 reads YDEGEE. V dropped 1 base and J dropped 0 bases, with 5 bases sitting between them. The CDR3 loop spans 14 amino acids. CDR3 nucleotide sequence: TGTGCCAGCAGCTTGCCAGATAGCAATCAGCCCCAGCATTTT. Its translation is CASSLPDSNQPQHF.

Points on this clone: At one boundary the junction diverges from the germline segment, which might be a read error. This chain links TRBV4-1 with TRBJ1-6, with D possibly being TRBD1 (5 bases). The CDR3 is made up of 11 amino acids. The V gene's germline CDR1 is MGHRA and CDR2 YSYEKL. The CDR3 DNA reads TGCGCCAGCAGCCTCCCGGGACTGAGAATTTTT. Protein product: CASSLPGLRIF.

The chain recombines TRBV5-8 with TRBJ1-3; 7 bases map to TRBD1. V gave up 4 bases and J gave up 0 bases; unmatched junction bases: 4. The CDR3 loop spans 15 amino acids. Germline loops: CDR1 SGHTS, CDR2 YDEGEE. CDR3 amino acids: CASSPGQNSGNTIYF. Written as DNA, the CDR3 is TGTGCCAGCAGCCCGGGACAGAACTCTGGAAACACCATATATTTT.

The chain combines TRBV28 with TRBJ2-5, with D perhaps TRBD1 (5 bases). The closer fit of TRBJ2-7 to the DNA end suggests the J call may be wrong. The CDR3 totals 16 residues. In germline, CDR1 is MDHEN, CDR2 SYDVKM. The CDR3 region is CASSLETVGFGYEQYF. The CDR3 DNA follows: TGTGCCAGCAGTTTAGAGACAGTCGGGTTTGGCTACGAGCAGTACTTC.

V usage is TRBV2 and J usage is TRBJ2-2, with D unclear. Per the germline V gene, CDR1 is SNHLY and CDR2 is FYNNEI. The V end was cut by 7 bases, the J end by 1 base, with 10 bases between. This CDR3 comprises 14 residues. The CDR3 sequence: CASNPGRNTGELFF. The CDR3 coding sequence is TGTGCCAGCAATCCGGGTAGGAACACCGGGGAGCTGTTTTTT.

The rearrangement joins TRBV27 to TRBJ1-1; weak D call: TRBD1 (5 bases). Per the germline V gene, CDR1 is MNHEY and CDR2 is SMNVEV (reference sequence). The CDR3 totals 14 residues. V lost 6 bases and J 0 bases, leaving 11 bases between the germline ends. The chain's CDR3 is CASSPGLMNTEAFF. The CDR3 region has the DNA TGTGCCAGCAGCCCGGGACTCATGAACACTGAAGCTTTCTTT.

This chain connects TRBV4-1 to TRBJ2-7, with TRBD2 matching over 13 bases. CDR3 size: 18 residues. J gave up 0 bases and V 2 bases, and 7 bases lay outside the gene matches. Per germline, CDR1 MGHRA and CDR2 YSYEKL. CDR3 residues: CASSQPRLAGGTSYEQYF. The CDR3 DNA sequence: TGCGCCAGCAGCCAACCGAGACTAGCGGGGGGAACCTCCTACGAGCAGTACTTC.

The chain joins TRBV7-2 to TRBJ1-6, with 9 bases aligning to TRBD1. The length of the CDR3 is 15 residues. The germline gives CDR1 SGHTA, CDR2 FQGNSA. V shed 4 bases and J 7 bases; nucleotides not matched to a gene: 5. The CDR3 reads CASSSVGQGNSPLHF. For the CDR3, the DNA is TGTGCCAGCAGCTCAGTAGGACAGGGGAATTCACCCCTCCACTTT.

The chain uses TRBV4-2 and TRBJ2-4; D ambiguous. The V end lost 0 bases, the J end lost 5 bases, and 5 bases lay between the germline ends. The CDR3 contains 13 residues. The germline V gene has CDR1 LGHNA and CDR2 YNFKEQ. Here the CDR3 DNA reads TGTGCCAGCAGCCAAGAGGTAGAAAACATTCAGTACTTC. This encodes CASSQEVENIQYF.

The chain couples TRBV27 to TRBJ2-2; 7 positions agree with TRBD2. Germline V gene lookup returns CDR1 MNHEY and CDR2 SMNVEV (reference sequence). CDR3 length: 16 residues. V lost 3 bases and J lost 4; bases outside the gene matches: 8. The CDR3 region is CASSLGGRLSTGELFF. The CDR3 DNA is TGTGCCAGCAGTTTGGGCGGGAGACTGAGCACCGGGGAGCTGTTTTTT.

The V and J genes are TRBV29-1 and TRBJ2-5; a weak D match, TRBD1 (6 bases). V lost 3 bases and J lost 5, with 13 bases in between. The CDR3 sequence is 13 residues long. Per the germline V gene, CDR1 is SQVTM and CDR2 is ANQGSEA. The CDR3 region is CSVDYRAYETQYF. The CDR3 nucleotides read TGCAGCGTTGATTACAGGGCTTACGAGACCCAGTACTTC.

The chain is built from TRBV19 and TRBJ1-1; D is undetermined. The germline gives CDR1 LNHDA, CDR2 SQIVND (reference sequence). The CDR3 is 12 residues long. The V end lost 0 bases, the J end lost 8 bases, and 7 bases lay between the germline ends. The CDR3: CASSIDGREAFF. The CDR3 DNA reads as TGTGCCAGTAGTATAGACGGCAGGGAAGCTTTCTTT.

The sample holds a few counts of this clone. The rearrangement links TRBV7-2 to TRBJ1-5; D is unclear. CDR1 and CDR2 (germline): SGHTA, FQGNSA. The CDR3 is 14 amino acids. V was shortened by 5 bases and J by 1 base, with 9 bases between the two germline ends. DNA of the CDR3: TGTGCCAGCAGCGACATAATGAGCAATCAGCCCCAGCATTTT. Amino acid sequence: CASSDIMSNQPQHF. Supplemented by reference TRBV7-2 and TRBJ1-5, the full variable domain reads GAGVSQSPSNKVTEKGKDVELRCDPISGHTALYWYRQSLGQGLEFLIYFQGNSAPDKSGLPSDRFSAERTGGSVSTLTIQRTQQEDSAVYLCASSDIMSNQPQHFGDGTRLSIL.

V and J are TRBV5-6 and TRBJ1-2; TRBD1 matches 8 bases. CDR3 length: 15 amino acids. Germline CDR1 and CDR2: SGHDT and YYEEEE. J was trimmed by 5 bases and V by 3 bases; bases with no gene match: 9. The CDR3 bases are TGTGCCAGCAGCTCTATGGACAGGGTAGAGTATGGCTACACCTTC. Protein sequence: CASSSMDRVEYGYTF.

The chain is built from TRBV6-5 and TRBJ2-7; TRBD2 agrees at 11 bases. This CDR3 spans 15 amino acids. Trimming removed 4 bases from V and 7 bases from J; junction bases left unmatched: 9. From germline, CDR1 is MNHEY and CDR2 SVGAGI. The CDR3, as DNA: TGTGCCAGCAGTTCCCCGACTAGCGGGATTGGGGAGCAGTACTTC. It yields the protein CASSSPTSGIGEQYF.

The chain carries TRBV5-1 and TRBJ1-1; 7 bases are a match to TRBD1. CDR3 length: 19 amino acids. J lost 0 bases, V lost 0 bases, and 14 bases had no gene match. Germline CDR1 and CDR2: SGHRS and YFSETQ. For the CDR3, the DNA is TGCGCCAGCAGCTTGGAGGGAACCGGGACAGCTACTATGAACACTGAAGCTTTCTTT. Its protein is CASSLEGTGTATMNTEAFF.

The CDR3 coding sequence is TGTGCCAGTAGATTTCGGCCGGGAAACTCCTACGAGCAGTACTTC. It specifies CASRFRPGNSYEQYF. The chain has TRBV28 and TRBJ2-7, with D perhaps TRBD2 (5 bases). V was cut by 9 bases and J by 0 bases, with 18 bases left in between. Germline V lookup: CDR1 MDHEN, CDR2 SYDVKM. The CDR3 spans 15 residues.